This TCR beta chain was recorded in a study of blood T cell repertoires in COVID-19. Overall study context: In each case, the material was cDNA or gDNA derived from T cells, B-cell-depleted T cells, or PBMCs.

This clone was detected once. Participants came from some 23 US areas, aged roughly 18 to 89 years. Cohorts were assigned according to the clinical history that participants reported. In the original workflow: Amplification from reference gene primers served as the basis for estimated nucleated cell counts. Generated by immunoSEQ multiplex PCR, the TCRdb table keeps only in-frame clones and is missing some. The DNA gave D and trimming, while V, J and clone size come from that table. The sample yields about 280,000 clones, roughly 86% seen once. Material for sequencing was PBMCs or T cells enriched from blood (not recorded which). This clonotype was obtained from an older woman who had recovered from COVID-19.

The CDR3 DNA reads as TGTGCCAGCAGCTTACCCCCGGGACAGGGGTTCCAGCAGTACTTC. The encoded protein is CASSLPPGQGFQQYF. The V gene is TRBV13, the J gene TRBJ2-7, with 10 bases fitting TRBD1. Trimming at V came to 2 bases and at J to 8 bases, leaving 9 bases not matched to a gene. CDR3 length: 15 residues. Germline V gene sequence: CDR1 PRHDT, CDR2 FYEKMQ (reference sequence).